One sample yielded the 5 T cell receptor beta chains listed below, sequenced in a study of shared clonotypes between healthy human individuals. TCRdb's table, derived via immunoSEQ multiplex PCR, lists solely in-frame clones and lacks some. The repertoire holds some 500,000 clones, with more than 95% as singletons. Material: naive CD4+ T cells sorted from blood. Subset denoted: CD45RA+ positively selected. These receptors originate from a woman in her thirties in good health.

This clone was counted only a few times. CDR3 DNA: TGTGCCAGCAGTTCTCAGGGGGCCGATGGCTACACCTTC. This codes for CASSSQGADGYTF. The V call is TRBV28, the J call TRBJ1-2; the match to TRBD1 covers 8 bases. Germline V CDR1 and CDR2: MDHEN, SYDVKM. The V gene end was trimmed by 4 bases and the J gene end by 6 bases; junction bases not matched to a gene: 4. This CDR3 is 13 amino acids long.

The J gene is TRBJ2-7, the V gene TRBV19; no firm D call. Germline V gives CDR1 LNHDA, CDR2 SQIVND (reference sequence). The CDR3 length is 14 residues. Trimming stripped 3 bases from V and 6 bases from J, with 15 bases between. In DNA form, the CDR3 reads TGTGCCAGTAGTATTTACCCCGAGGCCCCCGAGCAGTACTTC. The encoded protein is CASSIYPEAPEQYF.

This clone was recorded only once. The chain uses TRBV30 and TRBJ1-4; TRBD1 matches at 7 bases. V trimming: 1 base; J trimming: 8 bases; junction bases outside the gene matches: 4. Germline loops: CDR1 GTSNPN, CDR2 SVGIG (reference sequence). The CDR3 runs to 13 residues. The CDR3 loop is CAWSATGHEKLFF. CDR3 sequence (DNA): TGTGCCTGGAGTGCGACAGGGCACGAAAAACTGTTTTTT.

The V gene is TRBV6-6, the J gene TRBJ2-2; possible D gene TRBD2, 6 bases. This CDR3 is 16 amino acids long. In germline, CDR1 is MNHNY, CDR2 SVGAGI (reference sequence). V lost 4 bases to trimming and J lost 0 bases, with 12 bases between them. This CDR3 is CASSSPWGANTGELFF. DNA of the CDR3: TGTGCCAGCAGTTCCCCATGGGGGGCGAACACCGGGGAGCTGTTTTTT.

The V call is TRBV19, the J call TRBJ1-2, with D possibly being TRBD1 (5 bases). The germline CDR1 and CDR2 sequences are LNHDA and SQIVND (reference sequence). This CDR3 spans 13 amino acids. V was clipped by 7 bases and J by 4 bases, with 13 bases between them. The CDR3 bases are TGTGCCAGTACGGGGCAGTCTGCCTATGGCTACACCTTC. It codes for CASTGQSAYGYTF.